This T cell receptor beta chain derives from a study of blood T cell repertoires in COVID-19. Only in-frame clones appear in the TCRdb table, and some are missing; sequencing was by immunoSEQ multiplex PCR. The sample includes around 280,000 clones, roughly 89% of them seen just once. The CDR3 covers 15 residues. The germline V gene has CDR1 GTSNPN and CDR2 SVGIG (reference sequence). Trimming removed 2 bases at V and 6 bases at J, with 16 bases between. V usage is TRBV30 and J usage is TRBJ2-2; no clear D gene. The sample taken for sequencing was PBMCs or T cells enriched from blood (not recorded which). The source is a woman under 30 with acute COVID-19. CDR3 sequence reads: CAWSYASGFAGELFF. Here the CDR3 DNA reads TGTGCCTGGAGTTATGCTAGTGGGTTCGCCGGGGAGCTGTTTTTT.